This TCR beta chain was found in a study of blood T cell repertoires in COVID-19. Study context: Acute-phase and convalescent COVID-19 samples originated in the United States, Italy and Spain. T cells, B-cell-depleted T cells, or PBMCs supplied cDNA or gDNA.

There are 14 residues in the CDR3. Germline CDR1 reads MGHDK; CDR2 reads SYGVNS. V was clipped by 4 bases and J by 1 base, with 7 bases between them. Authors' data handling: Reference gene primer amplification gave nucleated cell count estimates. Measured with immunoSEQ multiplex PCR; TCRdb has only the in-frame clones, and not every one. V, J and clone size are taken as reported in that table, and D and trimming were inferred from the DNA itself. This sample yields about 250,000 clones, of which around 83% are seen a single time; approximately 6% belongs to the top ten. V usage is TRBV25-1 and J usage is TRBJ2-2; D ambiguous. This clonotype was sampled from a man older than 75 with acute or convalescent COVID-19. Sequencing was performed on peripheral blood. This CDR3 is CASSARLNTGELFF. CDR3 nucleotides: TGTGCCAGCAGTGCCCGACTGAACACCGGGGAGCTGTTTTTT.